Sequencing of this T cell receptor (beta chain) was carried out in a study of Tregs in tolerant kidney transplant recipients. The V gene's germline CDR1 is SGHVS and CDR2 FNYEAQ. The CDR3 has 14 amino acids. J was trimmed by 5 bases and V by 0 bases; bases with no gene match: 4. Some clones are missing from TCRdb's copy, which holds only in-frame ones; the method was immunoSEQ multiplex PCR. The sample has 120,000 or so clones, around 91% seen once. Unstimulated Tregs (CD4+CD25+CD127-) and CD4+CD25- non-Tregs were sorted from PBMCs. The specimen sequenced was CD4+ T cells from blood. The chain combines TRBV7-6 with TRBJ2-7; 7 positions agree with TRBD2. The TCR originated in a human donor in good health. The chain's CDR3 is CASSLAGTKNEQYF. CDR3 nucleotide sequence: TGTGCCAGCAGCTTAGCCGGGACTAAAAACGAGCAGTACTTC.